This T cell receptor (beta chain) stems from a study of early T cells in non-severe SARS-CoV-2 infection. This clonotype has ten or more counts. Via MiXCR, TCRdb re-called the 5' RACE reads, giving one row per CDR3 protein. The table has some 80,000 distinct CDR3 sequences, roughly an eighth seen once. V lost 0 bases and J 8 bases, leaving 20 bases between the germline ends. The CDR3 runs to 16 residues. Per germline, CDR1 SGHAT and CDR2 FQNNGV. The chain is built from TRBV11-2 and TRBJ2-7; D gene unclear. Specimen: whole blood, collected at baseline. The clonotype was recovered from an adult who was a healthcare worker with PCR-confirmed SARS-CoV-2 infection or an uninfected control (not recorded which). The donor label of this sample is uncertain. The CDR3 sequence is CASSLDLSRRQSQQYF. CDR3 nucleotide sequence: TGTGCCAGCAGCTTAGATCTAAGCCGCCGCCAATCCCAGCAGTACTTC.